The sequence of this TCR beta chain was determined in a study of cytomegalovirus exposure and HLA in healthy donors. Details on this clone: The target antigen is unknown.

PCR used 60 Vbeta primers and 13 Jbeta primers. Generated by immunoSEQ multiplex PCR, the TCRdb table keeps only in-frame clones and is missing some. Recorded for this sample: tens of thousands of clones. Study conclusions and caveats: Researchers catalogued about 150 TCR beta chains as cytomegalovirus-associated.

The germline gives CDR1 GTSNPN, CDR2 SVGIG (reference sequence). Trimming took off 3 bases at V and 8 bases at J, with 10 bases between the two ends. The CDR3 spans 11 residues. The sample was PBMCs. The J gene is TRBJ1-1, the V gene TRBV30; D not resolved. This TCR was sampled from a male donor in good health and CMV-seronegative. The CDR3 loop is CAWRTGSEAFF. The CDR3 DNA reads TGTGCCTGGAGGACTGGTTCCGAAGCTTTCTTT. The whole variable domain, filled in from reference TRBV30 and TRBJ1-1, reads SQTIHQWPATLVQPVGSPLSLECTVEGTSNPNLYWYRQAAGRGLQLLFYSVGIGQISSEVPQNLSASRPQDRQFILSSKKLLLSDSGFYLCAWRTGSEAFFGQGTRLTVV.